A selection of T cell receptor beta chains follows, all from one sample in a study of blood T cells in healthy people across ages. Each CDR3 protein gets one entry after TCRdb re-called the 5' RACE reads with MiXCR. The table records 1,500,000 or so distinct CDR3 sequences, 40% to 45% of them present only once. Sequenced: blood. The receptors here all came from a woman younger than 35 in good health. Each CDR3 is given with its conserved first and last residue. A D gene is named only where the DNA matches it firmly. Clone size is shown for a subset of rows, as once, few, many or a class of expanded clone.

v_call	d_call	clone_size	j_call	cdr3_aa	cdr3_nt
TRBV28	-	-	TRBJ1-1	CASRPGATMNTEAFF	TGTGCCAGCAGACCGGGGGCTACGATGAACACTGAAGCTTTCTTT
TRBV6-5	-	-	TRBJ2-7	CASRLDLYSYNEQYF	TGTGCCAGCAGACTTGACTTGTACTCCTACAATGAGCAGTACTTC
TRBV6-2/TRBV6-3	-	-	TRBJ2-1	CASSSPGFPYNEQFF	TGTGCCAGCAGTTCCCCGGGATTCCCTTACAATGAGCAGTTCTTC
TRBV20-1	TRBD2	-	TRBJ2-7	CSAQALLADAYNEQYF	TGCAGTGCTCAGGCTCTACTAGCGGACGCCTACAATGAGCAGTACTTC
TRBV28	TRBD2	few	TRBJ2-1	CASSSVTSGDYNEQFF	TGTGCCAGCAGTTCCGTGACTAGCGGGGATTACAATGAGCAGTTCTTC
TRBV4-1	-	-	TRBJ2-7	CASSQVGTGTSRYEQYF	TGCGCCAGCAGCCAAGTGGGCACCGGGACTTCAAGATACGAGCAGTACTTC
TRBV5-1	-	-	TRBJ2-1	CASSLRDSKGDEQFF	TGCGCCAGCAGCTTGCGGGATAGCAAAGGGGATGAGCAGTTCTTC
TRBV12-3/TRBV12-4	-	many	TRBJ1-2	CASSFGTDSYGYTF	TGTGCCAGCAGTTTTGGGACGGACAGCTATGGCTACACCTTC
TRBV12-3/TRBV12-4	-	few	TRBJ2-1	CASNDRSFYNEQFF	TGTGCCAGCAATGACAGGTCATTCTACAATGAGCAGTTCTTC
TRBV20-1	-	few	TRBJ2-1	CSALPGSHNEQFF	TGCAGTGCTCTACCGGGCTCCCACAATGAGCAGTTCTTC
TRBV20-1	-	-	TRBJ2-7	CSARMGLYNEQYF	TGCAGTGCTAGGATGGGCCTATACAATGAGCAGTACTTC
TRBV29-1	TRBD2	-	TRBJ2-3	CSFDGLAGGPPTDTQYF	TGCAGTTTCGACGGGCTAGCGGGGGGGCCTCCCACAGATACGCAGTATTTT
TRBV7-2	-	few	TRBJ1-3	CASSSTGLFGNTIYF	TGTGCCAGCAGCTCCACAGGGCTATTTGGAAACACCATATATTTT
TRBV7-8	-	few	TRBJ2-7	CASSLIGSSYNEQYF	TGTGCCAGCAGCTTAATCGGAAGCTCCTACAATGAGCAGTACTTC
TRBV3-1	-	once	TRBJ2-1	CASSQEWASSHNEQFF	TGTGCCAGCAGCCAAGAATGGGCCAGCTCCCACAATGAGCAGTTCTTC
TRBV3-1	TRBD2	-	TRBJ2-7	CASSHGTREETQYF	TGTGCCAGCAGCCACGGGACTAGGGAAGAGACTCAGTACTTC
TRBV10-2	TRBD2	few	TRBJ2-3	CASSLSVVAGVDTQYF	TGCGCCAGCAGCCTCTCGGTGGTAGCGGGGGTAGATACGCAGTATTTT
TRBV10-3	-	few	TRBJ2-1	CAIQGGNEQFF	TGTGCCATACAAGGGGGCAATGAGCAGTTCTTC
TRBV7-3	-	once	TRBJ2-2	CASSLSRNTGEPFF	TGTGCCAGCAGCTTATCCAGGAACACCGGGGAGCCGTTTTTT
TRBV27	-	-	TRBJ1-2	CASRGDGGYTF	TGTGCCAGTAGAGGGGACGGTGGCTACACCTTC
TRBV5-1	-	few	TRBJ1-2	CASSLAQPAYGYTF	TGCGCCAGCAGCTTAGCACAGCCCGCTTATGGCTACACCTTC
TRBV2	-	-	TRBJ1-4	CASSAFNSATNEKLFF	TGTGCCAGCAGTGCTTTTAACTCTGCAACTAATGAAAAACTGTTTTTT
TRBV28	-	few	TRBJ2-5	CASQKKLDPDSKQYF	TGTGCCTCCCAAAAGAAGCTGGACCCCGACTCCAAGCAGTACTTC